The entry that follows covers one T cell receptor beta chain sequence. Its target is unknown. This entry comes from a study of OX40 agonist ivuxolimab in advanced cancers. Whole-study context: A history of anti-PD-1, anti-PD-L1 or anti-CTLA-4 therapy was acceptable, and 40% had some. Study observations and caveats: At 0.1 to 3.0 mg/kg, CD4+ and CD8+ blood T cells expanded clonally by week 6. Among the least clonally expanded were partial responders at 0.1-3.0 mg/kg.

This CDR3 is 13 amino acids long. With 3 bases removed from V and 4 bases from J, the gap between germline ends came to 9 bases. CDR1 is MNHNS, CDR2 SASEGT, per germline. Using immunoSEQ multiplex PCR, the repertoire was profiled, and TCRdb retains in-frame clones only, with some absent. The profile shows approximately 46,000 clones, 85% to 90% of them singletons. The sample consisted of CD4+ or CD8+ T cells sorted from blood, taken in a trial of the OX40 agonist ivuxolimab. This chain uses TRBV6-1 with TRBJ1-2; TRBD1 is a possible D gene (6 bases). The TCR originated in an adult with an advanced solid tumor such as melanoma, head and neck, liver or kidney cancer. CDR3 in DNA: TGTGCCAGCAGTGAGGGGGGGCCCTATGGCTACACCTTC. Amino acids: CASSEGGPYGYTF.